The TCR beta chain described here comes from a study of technical replicates of blood from a handful of donors. This CDR3 is built from 16 residues. CDR1 PRHDT and CDR2 FYEKMQ come from the germline V gene (reference sequence). V was pared by 4 bases and J by 1 base, with 14 bases between. This clone came up once. Sequencing used immunoSEQ multiplex PCR; TCRdb keeps in-frame clones, though not all of them. The sample includes roughly 69,000 clones, 70% to 90% seen only once; the top ten take about 5.1%. Sequenced: PBMCs. The chain is built from TRBV13 and TRBJ2-1, with D perhaps TRBD2 (6 bases). This TCR was sampled from a human donor in good health. Some clones in this sample may be carry-over from other donors' samples. CDR3 region: CASSSVAVGSYNEQFF. The CDR3 DNA follows: TGTGCCAGCAGCTCAGTAGCGGTTGGTTCCTACAATGAGCAGTTCTTC.